These T cell receptor beta chains were read from a single sample in a study of vaccination and CD4 T cells after COVID-19. TCRdb reprocessed the PCR reads with MiXCR, giving one entry per CDR3 protein. The data contain roughly 9,200 distinct CDR3 sequences, 28% of them singletons. Their specific antigens are unknown. Sample: CD4+ T cells from blood, cultured in vitro. These receptors were obtained from a human donor in good health. The conserved cysteine and the conserved F or W are not part of the CDR3 here. A D gene is named only where the DNA matches it firmly. A row's size may be missing; if present it is once, few, many or a size class.

cdr3_aa: ASRERPGVSGNQPQH; cdr3_length: 15; d_call: .; v_call: TRBV2; clone_size: few
cdr3_aa: ASSPASLGTGRPQH; cdr3_length: 14; d_call: TRBD1; v_call: TRBV18; clone_size: few
cdr3_aa: ASSALSSNQPQH; cdr3_length: 12; d_call: .; v_call: TRBV19; clone_size: medium-sized
cdr3_aa: ASSVGQNTEAF; cdr3_length: 11; d_call: .; v_call: TRBV6-1; clone_size: .
cdr3_aa: SARDFSGYT; cdr3_length: 9; d_call: .; v_call: TRBV20-1; clone_size: few
cdr3_aa: ASSLRGREAF; cdr3_length: 10; d_call: .; v_call: TRBV7-2; clone_size: few
cdr3_aa: ASSEDRTEETQY; cdr3_length: 12; d_call: .; v_call: TRBV2; clone_size: few
cdr3_aa: SAGNTLRGRDRDEQF; cdr3_length: 15; d_call: .; v_call: TRBV20-1; clone_size: .
cdr3_aa: ASSSRGLGRGPYEQY; cdr3_length: 15; d_call: .; v_call: TRBV28; clone_size: .
cdr3_aa: AWSSDSNQPQH; cdr3_length: 11; d_call: .; v_call: TRBV30; clone_size: few
cdr3_aa: ATSDPIQETQY; cdr3_length: 11; d_call: .; v_call: TRBV24-1; clone_size: .
cdr3_aa: ASSSQGLGANVLT; cdr3_length: 13; d_call: .; v_call: TRBV27; clone_size: .
cdr3_aa: AWTTGTGQGYT; cdr3_length: 11; d_call: TRBD1; v_call: TRBV30; clone_size: .
cdr3_aa: ASSYRGKGTEAF; cdr3_length: 12; d_call: TRBD1; v_call: TRBV19; clone_size: few
cdr3_aa: ASSYFSPGSYEQY; cdr3_length: 13; d_call: .; v_call: TRBV6-2/TRBV6-3; clone_size: .
cdr3_aa: ATRSEWTGSTDTQY; cdr3_length: 14; d_call: TRBD1; v_call: TRBV15; clone_size: few
cdr3_aa: ASGLNYGYT; cdr3_length: 9; d_call: .; v_call: TRBV28; clone_size: .
cdr3_aa: ASRLQGGKGYT; cdr3_length: 11; d_call: TRBD1; v_call: TRBV6-1; clone_size: few
cdr3_aa: ASSYVGGSSYEQY; cdr3_length: 13; d_call: TRBD2; v_call: TRBV6-5; clone_size: .
cdr3_aa: ASSLRGNQPQH; cdr3_length: 11; d_call: .; v_call: TRBV27; clone_size: large
cdr3_aa: ASTLGGDSNQPQH; cdr3_length: 13; d_call: .; v_call: TRBV28; clone_size: few
cdr3_aa: ASSYGTSGRNEQF; cdr3_length: 13; d_call: TRBD2; v_call: TRBV6-5; clone_size: .
cdr3_aa: ASSQTTDLSNYGYT; cdr3_length: 14; d_call: .; v_call: TRBV11-2; clone_size: few
cdr3_aa: ASSKTGNTGELF; cdr3_length: 12; d_call: .; v_call: TRBV7-3; clone_size: .
cdr3_aa: ASSQTDPPGNIQY; cdr3_length: 13; d_call: .; v_call: TRBV4-3; clone_size: .
cdr3_aa: ASIAGGNQPQH; cdr3_length: 11; d_call: .; v_call: TRBV28; clone_size: .
cdr3_aa: ASSFKGAGISVYNEQF; cdr3_length: 16; d_call: .; v_call: TRBV7-9; clone_size: .
cdr3_aa: AIRRTSGDNEQF; cdr3_length: 12; d_call: TRBD2; v_call: TRBV10-3; clone_size: .